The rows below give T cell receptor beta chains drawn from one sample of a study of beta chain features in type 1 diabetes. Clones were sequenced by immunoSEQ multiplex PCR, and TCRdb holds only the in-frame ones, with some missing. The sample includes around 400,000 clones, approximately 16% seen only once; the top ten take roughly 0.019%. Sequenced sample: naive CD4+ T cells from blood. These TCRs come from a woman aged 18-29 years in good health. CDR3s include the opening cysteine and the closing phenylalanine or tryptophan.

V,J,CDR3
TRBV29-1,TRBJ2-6,CSVGISSGANVLTF
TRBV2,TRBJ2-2,CASNPSGTLNTGELFF
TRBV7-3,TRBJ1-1,CASSTQGTEAFF
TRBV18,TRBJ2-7,CASSPPGQGGYEQYF
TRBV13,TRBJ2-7,CASRSGGLAVYEQYF
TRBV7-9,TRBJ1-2,CASSQGSGAGYGYTF
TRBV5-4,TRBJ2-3,CASSVGTSGSTDTQYF
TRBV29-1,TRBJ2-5,CSVTGLETQYF
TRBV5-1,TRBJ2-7,CVQDREQYF
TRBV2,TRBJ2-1,CASSLRRGAGGNEQFF
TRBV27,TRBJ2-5,CASSLKVATGTQYF
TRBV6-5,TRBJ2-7,CASSITDSRRNEQYF
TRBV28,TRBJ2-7,CASWDTFSYEQYF
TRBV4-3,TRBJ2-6,CASSSQGGAGANVLTF
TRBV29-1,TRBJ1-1,CSHQGRADTEAFF
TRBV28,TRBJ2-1,CASSQPYRGSANEQFF
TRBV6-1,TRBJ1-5,CASRDNRGQRQPQHF
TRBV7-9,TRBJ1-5,CASSLEAQPQHF
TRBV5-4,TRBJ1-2,CAAGQGGYGYTF
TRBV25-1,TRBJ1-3,CASTLSGTGLSGNTIYF
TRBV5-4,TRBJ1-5,CASSLGGVDQPQHF
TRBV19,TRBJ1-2,CASGGQGARHDGYTF
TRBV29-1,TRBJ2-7,CSARTGPHEQYF
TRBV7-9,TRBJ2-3,CASSLSRGYTDTQYF
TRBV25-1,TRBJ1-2,CASSEGQITNYGYTF
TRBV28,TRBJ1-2,CASSFSENYGYTF
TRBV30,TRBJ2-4,CAWSSFRDRGNIQYF